This T cell receptor beta chain was sequenced for a study of CD8 T cells in ankylosing spondylitis. Concerning this clonotype: As yet, its antigen is unknown.

TCRdb processed the 5' RACE reads anew with MiXCR; each CDR3 protein has one entry. The profile shows about 540,000 distinct CDR3 sequences, more than 9.5% of them singletons. The study, taken as a whole, reports: Blood of patients with ankylosing spondylitis appeared to be characterized by a TCR beta motif of eight highly homologous variants.

This receptor was taken from a male donor with ankylosing spondylitis. Sequences were obtained from blood, either unsorted or a sorted T cell fraction (not recorded which).

The CDR3 nucleotides are TGTGCCAGCATCCCAGACAGGGAGAATCAGCCCCAGCATTTT. The encoded protein is CASIPDRENQPQHF. The chain combines TRBV2 with TRBJ1-5; 7 bases are shared with TRBD1. Trimming at V came to 7 bases and at J to 4 bases, leaving 7 bases not matched to a gene. The germline CDR1 and CDR2 sequences are SNHLY and FYNNEI. The CDR3 has 14 residues.